Following are 22 T cell receptor beta chains from one sample sequenced in a study of neoadjuvant anti-PD-1 for oral cavity cancer. This table comes from immunoSEQ multiplex PCR, and its TCRdb copy is limited to in-frame clones, with some not included. The sample shows 16,000 or so clones, 50% to 75% of them seen only once. Sample: PBMCs, taken before nivolumab (anti-PD-1) treatment. The source of these receptors is a person aged 35-80 years with oral cavity squamous cell carcinoma.

The chain links TRBV6-5 to TRBJ2-2; 9 nucleotides match TRBD2. V was pared by 6 bases and J by 7 bases, with 6 bases of the junction left unmatched. The CDR3 length is 14 residues. In germline, CDR1 is MNHEY, CDR2 SVGAGI. The CDR3 region has the DNA TGTGCCAGCAGCCAGCGGGAGGTTAGCGGGGAGCTGTTTTTT. Its translation is CASSQREVSGELFF.

This clone was counted only a few times. The rearrangement joins TRBV2 to TRBJ2-7, with D perhaps matching TRBD1 or TRBD2 (5 bases each). Germline assignment: CDR1 SNHLY and CDR2 FYNNEI. This CDR3 comprises 13 residues. V lost 0 bases to trimming and J lost 3 bases, with 6 bases between them. CDR3: CASSEAGVYEQYF. The CDR3, as DNA: TGTGCCAGCAGTGAAGCGGGGGTCTACGAGCAGTACTTC.

V usage is TRBV5-4 and J usage is TRBJ2-7; no clear D gene. Trimming pared 4 bases from V and 0 bases from J, leaving 11 bases between. There are 14 residues in the CDR3. The germline CDR1 and CDR2 sequences are SGHNT and YYREEE (reference sequence). The CDR3 coding sequence is TGTGCCAGCAGCCGTCAAGGCGTCTCCTACGAGCAGTACTTC. As protein: CASSRQGVSYEQYF.

The genes are TRBV10-3 and TRBJ2-1; D is ambiguous. CDR3 length equals 15 residues. Germline loops: CDR1 ENHRY, CDR2 SYGVKD. Trimming cost V 2 bases and J 0 bases, with 8 bases left between them. The CDR3 reads CAISEAETSYNEQFF. The CDR3 DNA sequence: TGTGCCATCAGTGAGGCCGAGACCTCCTACAATGAGCAGTTCTTC.

This clone was detected only a few times. This sequence joins TRBV6-1 and TRBJ1-4; D possibly corresponds to TRBD1 (6 bases). Between the trimmed V and J ends, which lost 8 bases and 6 bases, there was a span of 13 bases. CDR1 and CDR2 from the germline V gene are MNHNS and SASEGT. The CDR3 is made up of 13 amino acids. The CDR3 nucleotides read TGTGCCAGCCTCAGGGGAGGGGATGAAAAACTGTTTTTT. Protein sequence: CASLRGGDEKLFF.

The chain uses TRBV11-3 and TRBJ2-2, with D uncertain. This CDR3 spans 12 amino acids. The V end was cut by 4 bases, the J end by 5 bases, with 5 bases between. The germline V gene encodes CDR1 SGHNT and CDR2 YENEEA. The CDR3 spells CASSSFTGELFF. The DNA for the CDR3 is TGTGCCAGCAGCTCCTTTACCGGGGAGCTGTTTTTT.

The chain links TRBV7-8 to TRBJ2-2; no firm D call. The CDR3 is 14 residues long. CDR1 is SGHVS, CDR2 FQNEAQ, per germline. Between the trimmed V and J ends, which lost 2 bases and 4 bases, there was a span of 8 bases. DNA for the CDR3: TGTGCCAGCAGCTTAAGGCCAAGCACCGGGGAGCTGTTTTTT. Translation gives CASSLRPSTGELFF.

In its sample, this clone was seen once. The chain joins TRBV25-1 to TRBJ2-1, with D uncertain. V was cut by 4 bases and J by 3 bases, with 7 bases left in between. The CDR3 loop spans 13 amino acids. Germline values: CDR1 MGHDK, CDR2 SYGVNS. CDR3: CASSVRSYNEQFF. In DNA form, the CDR3 reads TGTGCCAGCAGTGTTCGGAGCTACAATGAGCAGTTCTTC.

This clone has just a few counts. This chain connects TRBV27 to TRBJ2-2, with no clear D. Trimming removed 5 bases at V and 5 bases at J, with 15 bases between. The length of the CDR3 is 15 residues. In germline, CDR1 is MNHEY, CDR2 SMNVEV (reference sequence). CDR3 DNA: TGTGCCAGCAGTCCGTCGCAGGAGAATACCGGGGAGCTGTTTTTT. Translation: CASSPSQENTGELFF.

This clone came up a few times. This sequence joins TRBV28 and TRBJ2-7, with D unresolved. This CDR3 has 13 amino acids. V lost 4 bases, J lost 0 bases, and 7 bases lay in between. Germline V CDR1 and CDR2: MDHEN, SYDVKM. The CDR3 here is CASSWEGSYEQYF. The CDR3 DNA follows: TGTGCCAGCAGTTGGGAAGGCTCCTACGAGCAGTACTTC.

CDR3 sequence reads: CASSPQDRGSNQPQHF. CDR3 sequence (DNA): TGTGCCAGCAGCCCTCAGGACAGGGGAAGCAATCAGCCCCAGCATTTT. V usage is TRBV7-8 and J usage is TRBJ1-5; 9 nucleotides line up with TRBD1. Germline CDR1 is SGHVS and CDR2 is FQNEAQ. The CDR3 has 16 amino acids. V shed 5 bases and J 1 base; nucleotides not matched to a gene: 6.

The CDR3 sequence: CASSEEPGRRDQPQHF. The DNA of the CDR3 is TGTGCCAGCAGTGAAGAACCAGGGCGGAGAGATCAGCCCCAGCATTTT. The chain joins TRBV6-1 to TRBJ1-5; D perhaps matches TRBD1 (5 bases). CDR1 and CDR2 from the germline V gene are MNHNS and SASEGT. V was cut by 1 base and J by 5 bases, with 15 bases left in between. The CDR3 is made up of 16 amino acids.

V and J are TRBV4-2 and TRBJ2-5, with 11 bases aligning to TRBD2. This CDR3 comprises 19 residues. Trimming took 4 bases from V and 2 from J; bases not matched to a gene: 15. Germline CDR1 LGHNA, CDR2 YNFKEQ. CDR3 sequence (DNA): TGTGCCAGCAGCCTTCGGGGGGCTAGCGGGAGGTCGGAACAAGAGACCCAGTACTTC. Translating gives CASSLRGASGRSEQETQYF.

The genes are TRBV5-6 and TRBJ1-2; 7 bases map to TRBD1. The V and J ends lost 4 bases and 7 bases, in that order; junction bases with no gene match: 10. The CDR3 contains 14 residues. The germline CDR1 and CDR2 sequences are SGHDT and YYEEEE. The chain's CDR3 is CASSRSTGTSGYTF. DNA of the CDR3: TGTGCCAGCAGCCGATCGACAGGGACCTCTGGCTACACCTTC.

V and J are TRBV29-1 and TRBJ2-5; TRBD1 is a possible D gene (6 bases). Germline loops: CDR1 SQVTM, CDR2 ANQGSEA. Trimming removed 6 bases at V and 5 bases at J, with 16 bases between. The CDR3 sequence is 13 residues long. CDR3: CSVRGGRGETQYF. The CDR3 nucleotides read TGCAGCGTCAGAGGAGGCAGGGGTGAGACCCAGTACTTC.

This clone has more than one count but fewer than ten. The chain uses TRBV10-3 and TRBJ2-1; TRBD2 agrees at 15 bases. CDR1 and CDR2 (germline): ENHRY, SYGVKD. This CDR3 contains 14 residues. V shed 6 bases and J 7 bases; nucleotides not matched to a gene: 1. CDR3 region: CAISGTSGRNEQFF. CDR3 coding DNA: TGTGCCATCAGCGGGACTAGCGGGAGGAATGAGCAGTTCTTC.

The rearrangement joins TRBV5-4 to TRBJ1-2; TRBD1 aligns across 8 bases. Trimming removed 5 bases from V and 2 bases from J; junction bases left unmatched: 8. The CDR3 has 15 amino acids. Per germline, CDR1 SGHNT and CDR2 YYREEE (reference sequence). CDR3 region: CASRPDRVANYGYTF. In nucleotides, the CDR3 is TGTGCCAGCAGGCCGGACAGGGTGGCGAACTATGGCTACACCTTC. Filled out from reference TRBV5-4 and TRBJ1-2, the complete variable domain reads ETGVTQSPTHLIKTRGQQVTLRCSSQSGHNTVSWYQQALGQGPQFIFQYYREEENGRGNFPPRFSGLQFPNYSSELNVNALELDDSALYLCASRPDRVANYGYTFGSGTRLTVV.

The CDR3 here is CASSTGLGNQPQHF. The CDR3 DNA is TGTGCCAGCAGTACAGGGTTGGGCAATCAGCCCCAGCATTTT. This rearrangement joins TRBV2 to TRBJ1-5, with a weak D call TRBD1 (6 bases). This CDR3 comprises 14 residues. V lost 5 bases, J lost 2 bases, and 10 bases lay in between. Germline-derived CDR1 and CDR2 are SNHLY and FYNNEI.

The V and J genes are TRBV6-1 and TRBJ1-5; D is undetermined. The CDR3 totals 15 residues. The germline gives CDR1 MNHNS, CDR2 SASEGT. Trimming shortened V by 8 bases and J by 0 bases, and 14 bases separated the two germline ends. This CDR3 reads CASSESAYSNQPQHF. For the CDR3, the DNA is TGTGCCAGCTCGGAGTCCGCTTATAGCAATCAGCCCCAGCATTTT.

This clone was counted once. The gene calls are TRBV2 and TRBJ2-1; 7 nucleotides align to TRBD2. The germline V gene encodes CDR1 SNHLY and CDR2 FYNNEI. Trimming took 0 bases from V and 7 from J; bases not matched to a gene: 9. The CDR3 runs to 16 residues. Here the CDR3 reads CASSEAVGEGRNEQFF. The CDR3 nucleotides are TGTGCCAGCAGTGAAGCGGTCGGGGAGGGGAGGAATGAGCAGTTCTTC.

This clone has a single count. The chain combines TRBV10-3 with TRBJ2-7; D possibly uses TRBD1 or TRBD2 (6 bases each). The CDR3 runs 16 residues. V lost 0 bases to trimming and J lost 3 bases, with 15 bases between them. Germline V gene lookup returns CDR1 ENHRY and CDR2 SYGVKD. CDR3 nucleotides: TGTGCCATCAGTGAGTCGACTGGGGGGCGAGGCTACGAGCAGTACTTC. Translating gives CAISESTGGRGYEQYF.

The chain uses TRBV28 and TRBJ1-5; a weak D match, TRBD1 (5 bases). V was cut by 3 bases and J by 1 base, with 13 bases left in between. This CDR3 region has 16 residues. The V gene's germline CDR1 is MDHEN and CDR2 SYDVKM. CDR3 coding DNA: TGTGCCAGCAGTTTTTTGGACCGGGGGAGCAATCAGCCCCAGCATTTT. It is translated as CASSFLDRGSNQPQHF.